The 11 T cell receptor beta chains reported below all come from one sample, sequenced in a study of metastatic and nonmetastatic thyroid tumors (dated by TCRdb to about 2020). Libraries came from PCR. TCRdb shows the sequencer as Illumina HiSeq 4000. TCRdb passed the public sequencing reads through fastp at Q25 and MiXCR, retaining productive beta sequences. A total of 32,000 or so clones appear in this sample, approximately 18% of them only once. Of the sample, about 6.8% falls within the top ten clones. None of the patients had been given any treatment before thyroid surgery. What was sequenced was blood. The receptors shown here come from a male donor with papillary thyroid cancer or a benign thyroid nodule (not recorded which). Some clones in this sample may be carry-over from other donors' samples.

This sequence joins TRBV5-4 and TRBJ2-5; unclear D gene. CDR3 length: 14 amino acids. V gave up 0 bases and J gave up 2 bases, with 8 bases separating them. CDR1 is SGHNT and CDR2 is YYREEE in the germline V gene (reference sequence). The CDR3 coding sequence is TGTGCCAGCAGCTTGGGGGGTCTTCAAGAGACCCAGTACTTC. This sequence encodes CASSLGGLQETQYF.

Many counts were recorded for this clone. The V and J genes are TRBV3-1 and TRBJ1-2, with D possibly TRBD1 on 5 matching bases. Germline V lookup: CDR1 LGHDT, CDR2 YNNKEL (reference sequence). The CDR3 loop spans 14 amino acids. Trimming removed 4 bases from V and 4 bases from J, with 13 bases in between. CDR3 in amino acids: CASSPPDSIYGYTF. In DNA, the CDR3 is TGTGCCAGCAGCCCACCCGACAGTATCTATGGCTACACCTTC.

This clone has a count of ten or more. The rearrangement links TRBV4-1 to TRBJ2-2, with D hard to call. This CDR3 has 12 amino acids. V was cut by 1 base and J by 4 bases, with 1 base left in between. Germline lookup yields CDR1 MGHRA and CDR2 YSYEKL. The CDR3 bases are TGCGCCAGCAGCCAAGTCACCGGGGAGCTGTTTTTT. It codes for CASSQVTGELFF.

This clone is judged medium-sized. This chain links TRBV9 with TRBJ1-6; 7 positions match TRBD1. The CDR3 spans 15 residues. With V trimmed by 5 bases and J by 5 bases, 7 bases remained unmatched. CDR1 is SGDLS, CDR2 YYNGEE, per germline. CDR3 DNA: TGTGCCAGCAGACAGGGGTGGGGCGATAATTCACCCCTCCACTTT. Its protein is CASRQGWGDNSPLHF.

The CDR3 sequence is CATSRALSASDTQYF. The CDR3 nucleotides are TGTGCCACCAGCAGAGCCCTGAGCGCATCAGATACGCAGTATTTT. V is TRBV15 and J is TRBJ2-3; the D is unclear. The germline gives CDR1 LNHNV, CDR2 YYDKDF (reference sequence). V lost 1 base, J lost 4 bases, and 12 bases lay in between. This CDR3 has 15 residues.

This chain links TRBV6-5 with TRBJ1-3; D call uncertain. V was pared by 0 bases and J by 7 bases, with 13 bases between. The CDR3 is 15 residues long. Germline values: CDR1 MNHEY, CDR2 SVGAGI. The CDR3 protein is CASSYSVGGWNTIYF. CDR3 bases: TGTGCCAGCAGTTACTCTGTGGGAGGGTGGAACACCATATATTTT.

V gene TRBV6-1 combines with J gene TRBJ1-2; 8 bases line up with TRBD1. From germline, CDR1 is MNHNS and CDR2 SASEGT. This CDR3 is 13 amino acids long. Germline trimming cut 7 bases from V and 5 bases from J; bases unmatched to any gene: 6. As DNA, the CDR3 is TGTGCCAGCATCCCCGGACAGGGATATGGCTACACCTTC. It encodes CASIPGQGYGYTF.

This clone was detected many times. J is TRBJ2-5 and V is TRBV3-1; D is undetermined. Germline V gene sequence: CDR1 LGHDT, CDR2 YNNKEL (reference sequence). V was clipped by 4 bases and J by 13 bases, with 10 bases between them. CDR3 length equals 10 residues. CDR3 protein: CASSRNAWYF. In DNA form, the CDR3 reads TGTGCCAGCAGCCGTAATGCCTGGTACTTC.

The CDR3 region is CASRSGTGVGNEQFF. The CDR3, as DNA: TGTGCCAGCAGGTCCGGGACAGGGGTCGGCAATGAGCAGTTCTTC. This chain connects TRBV13 to TRBJ2-1; 10 bases are a match to TRBD1. Germline trimming cut 6 bases from V and 6 bases from J; bases unmatched to any gene: 8. Germline CDR1 PRHDT, CDR2 FYEKMQ (reference sequence). CDR3 length: 15 amino acids.

The table lists this clone with a few counts. The chain recombines TRBV20-1 with TRBJ1-1; D not certain. Germline lookup yields CDR1 DFQATT and CDR2 SNEGSKA (reference sequence). The ends were cut back, 0 bases at V and 5 bases at J, with 16 bases in the middle. This CDR3 is 15 amino acids long. In DNA, the CDR3 is TGCAGTGCTAGAGAGTCTTTTACAGTAAAGACTGAAGCTTTCTTT. This codes for CSARESFTVKTEAFF.

For this clone: The junction shows a germline mismatch at one end, possibly a read error. This chain links TRBV14 with TRBJ2-7, with TRBD2 matching 9 bases. The CDR3 totals 15 residues. Germline CDR1 is SGHDN and CDR2 is FVKESK. This CDR3 is CAISQRGTSSYDQYF. Here the CDR3 DNA reads TGTGCCATCAGCCAGAGAGGGACTAGCTCCTACGATCAGTACTTC.